This T cell receptor (beta chain) was sequenced in a study of blood T cell repertoires in COVID-19. Across the study: The analysed material was cDNA or gDNA that came from T cells, B-cell-depleted T cells, or PBMCs.

Original methodology: Amplifying reference gene primers gave estimates of nucleated cell counts. Clones were read by immunoSEQ multiplex PCR, and TCRdb kept only the in-frame ones, dropping some. V and J calls and clone size are as listed in that table; D and trimming were resolved from the DNA. The table records about 260,000 clones, 88% of them present only once. The sequencing sample was made of peripheral blood. The source of this sequence is a human donor in a cohort sampled during active COVID-19.

The CDR3 DNA sequence: TGTGCCAGCAGCTTAGCTAATAGGGTAGCGGACCCCACAGATACGCAGTATTTT. This gives the protein CASSLANRVADPTDTQYF. The chain combines TRBV7-9 with TRBJ2-3, with D possibly matching TRBD2 (6 bases). Germline loops: CDR1 SEHNR, CDR2 FQNEAQ (reference sequence). There are 18 residues in the CDR3. The germline V and J ends were trimmed by 0 bases and 2 bases, with 18 bases remaining between them.